This T cell receptor beta chain was recorded in a study of metastatic and nonmetastatic thyroid tumors. The overall study: Blood and tumor or nodule tissue repertoires from malignant and benign thyroid patients were compared.

This clone has at least ten counts. As yet, its antigen is unknown. CDR3 length: 14 amino acids. CDR1 is MNHNS, CDR2 SASEGT, per germline. The trim removed 6 bases at V and 8 bases at J, leaving 7 bases unmatched. Study-level results: According to reports, the diversity of TCR beta was significantly higher in malignant thyroid tumors than in benign nodules, and this held in both blood and tumor samples.

TCRdb recomputed clones from the PCR reads via MiXCR. The table records tens of thousands of clones, less than 15% of them present only once. Patients were all untreated before their thyroid surgery. This sequence joins TRBV6-1 and TRBJ2-1, with 10 bases lining up with TRBD2. Material: blood. This clonotype originated in a female donor with papillary thyroid cancer or a benign thyroid nodule (not recorded which). Some clones in this sample may be carry-over from other donors' samples. CDR3 protein: CASRGLAGADEQFF. CDR3 nucleotides: TGTGCCAGCAGGGGCCTAGCGGGAGCGGATGAGCAGTTCTTC.